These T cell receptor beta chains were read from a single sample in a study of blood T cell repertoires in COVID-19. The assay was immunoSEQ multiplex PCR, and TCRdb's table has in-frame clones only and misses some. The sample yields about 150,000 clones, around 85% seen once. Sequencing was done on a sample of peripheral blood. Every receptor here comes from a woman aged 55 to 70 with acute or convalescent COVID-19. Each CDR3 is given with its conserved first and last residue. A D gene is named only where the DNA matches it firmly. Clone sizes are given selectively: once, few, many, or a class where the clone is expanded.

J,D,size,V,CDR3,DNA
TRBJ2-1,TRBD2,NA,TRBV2,CASRGTREGEQFF,TGTGCCAGCAGGGGGACTAGGGAGGGTGAGCAGTTCTTC
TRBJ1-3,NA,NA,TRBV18,CATSQAGSGNTIYF,TGTGCCACTTCCCAGGCGGGGTCTGGAAACACCATATATTTT
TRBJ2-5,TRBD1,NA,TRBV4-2,CASSHIQGAGKETQYF,TGTGCCAGCAGCCACATACAGGGGGCGGGGAAAGAGACCCAGTACTTC
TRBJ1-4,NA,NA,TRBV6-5,CASSRVGVQEKLFF,TGTGCCAGCTCGAGGGTCGGTGTTCAGGAAAAACTGTTTTTT
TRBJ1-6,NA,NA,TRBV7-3,CASSLKHRVASPLHF,TGTGCCAGCAGCTTAAAGCACAGGGTGGCTTCACCCCTCCACTTT
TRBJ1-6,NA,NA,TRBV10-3,CAISESDSYNSPLHF,TGTGCCATCAGTGAGAGCGACAGCTATAATTCACCCCTCCACTTT
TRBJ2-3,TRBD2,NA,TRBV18,CASSPAGGTDTQYF,TGTGCCAGCTCACCCGCGGGAGGAACAGATACGCAGTATTTT
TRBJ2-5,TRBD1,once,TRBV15,CATSRRDRAQETQYF,TGTGCCACCAGCCGCCGGGACAGGGCGCAAGAGACCCAGTACTTC
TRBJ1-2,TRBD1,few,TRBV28,CATCLSDRGRLTNYGYTF,TGTGCCACCTGCCTCTCGGACAGGGGGCGTTTGACGAACTATGGCTACACCTTC
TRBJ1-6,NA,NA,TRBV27,CASTIRGSSYNSPLHF,TGTGCCAGCACTATCCGAGGGAGCTCCTATAATTCACCCCTCCACTTT
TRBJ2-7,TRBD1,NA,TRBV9,CASSATGDHEQYF,TGTGCCAGCAGCGCCACAGGGGACCACGAGCAGTACTTC
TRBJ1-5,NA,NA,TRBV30,CAWNRGGGNQPQHF,TGTGCCTGGAACCGTGGAGGGGGCAATCAGCCCCAGCATTTT
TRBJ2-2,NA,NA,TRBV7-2,CASSPEGGYTGELFF,TGTGCCAGCAGCCCCGAGGGGGGGTACACCGGGGAGCTGTTTTTT
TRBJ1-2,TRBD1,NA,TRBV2,CASSEQGASGYGYTF,TGTGCCAGCAGTGAACAGGGGGCCTCGGGCTATGGCTACACCTTC
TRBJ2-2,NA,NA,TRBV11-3,CASSLQGTGELFF,TGTGCCAGCAGCTTACAGGGAACCGGGGAGCTGTTTTTT
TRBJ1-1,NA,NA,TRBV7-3,CASSFRRVGNTEAFF,TGTGCCAGCAGCTTTAGGCGGGTGGGGAACACTGAAGCTTTCTTT
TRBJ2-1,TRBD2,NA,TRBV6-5,CASRTGTSGEGEQFF,TGTGCCAGCAGGACAGGGACTAGCGGGGAGGGTGAGCAGTTCTTC
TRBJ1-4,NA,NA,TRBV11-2,CASSPGGHEKLFF,TGTGCCAGCAGCCCCGGGGGGCATGAAAAACTGTTTTTT
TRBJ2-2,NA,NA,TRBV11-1,CASSRPRDSTGELFF,TGTGCCAGCAGCCGCCCCCGGGACTCCACCGGGGAGCTGTTTTTT
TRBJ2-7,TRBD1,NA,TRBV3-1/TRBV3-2,CASSRQGSAYEQYF,TGTGCCAGCAGCCGACAGGGGTCGGCCTACGAGCAGTACTTC
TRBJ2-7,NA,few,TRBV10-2,CATMDSAQYF,TGCGCCACTATGGACAGTGCGCAGTACTTC
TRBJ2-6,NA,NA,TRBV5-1,CASREFTSGANVLTF,TGCGCCAGCAGGGAGTTTACCTCTGGGGCCAACGTCCTGACTTTC
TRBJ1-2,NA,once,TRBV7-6,CASSPQGSNYGYTF,TGTGCCAGCAGCCCCCAGGGGTCTAACTATGGCTACACCTTC
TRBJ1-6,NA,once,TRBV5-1,CASSLLSGLPDSPLHF,TGCGCCAGCAGCTTGCTCTCAGGTCTCCCAGATTCACCCCTCCACTTT
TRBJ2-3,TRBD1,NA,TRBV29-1,CSVSTGGRGTDTQYF,TGCAGCGTTTCTACAGGGGGCCGGGGCACAGATACGCAGTATTTT
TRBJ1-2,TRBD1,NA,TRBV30,CAWSLGTGYGYTF,TGTGCCTGGAGCCTTGGGACAGGGTATGGCTACACCTTC
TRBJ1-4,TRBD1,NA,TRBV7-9,CASSLAEDRGGEKLFF,TGTGCCAGCAGCTTAGCCGAGGACAGGGGTGGTGAAAAACTGTTTTTT
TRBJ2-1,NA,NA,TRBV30,CAWRGTGVDEQFF,TGTGCCTGGAGAGGAACGGGGGTTGATGAGCAGTTCTTC
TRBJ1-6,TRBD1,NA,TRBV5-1,CASSRDRGAYNSPLHF,TGCGCCAGCAGCAGGGACAGGGGCGCATATAATTCACCCCTCCACTTT
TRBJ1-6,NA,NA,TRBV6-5,CASSYNRVGSPLHF,TGTGCCAGCAGTTACAACAGGGTTGGATCACCCCTCCACTTT
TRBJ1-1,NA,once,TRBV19,CASSIWRAEAFF,TGTGCCAGTAGTATATGGAGGGCTGAAGCTTTCTTT
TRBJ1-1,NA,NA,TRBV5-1,CASSPLRKGAEAFF,TGCGCCAGCAGCCCTCTTCGTAAGGGGGCTGAAGCTTTCTTT
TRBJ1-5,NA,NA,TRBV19,CASSTGTGMAQPQHF,TGTGCCAGTAGCACCGGAACAGGGATGGCTCAGCCCCAGCATTTT
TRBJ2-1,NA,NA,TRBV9,CASSVTSSSYNEQFF,TGTGCCAGCAGCGTAACCTCGAGCTCCTACAATGAGCAGTTCTTC
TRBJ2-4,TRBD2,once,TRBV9,CASSERGTSGGADIQYF,TGTGCCAGCAGCGAACGAGGGACTAGCGGGGGGGCCGACATTCAGTACTTC
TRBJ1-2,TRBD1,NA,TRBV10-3,CAISEPGQGLGYTF,TGTGCCATCAGTGAGCCCGGACAGGGCCTGGGCTACACCTTC